These 30 T cell receptor beta chains originate from one sample sequenced in a study of regulatory T cells in long-lasting Graves disease. With iRepertoire HTBI primers and Arm-PCR of CDR3 regions, TCR beta libraries were built. TCRdb reanalysed the multiplex PCR reads using MiXCR and keeps one entry per CDR3 protein. The sample carries a few hundred thousand distinct CDR3 sequences, over 15% recorded once. Time point described: newly diagnosed GD, antithyroid drugs for less than 3 months. After RNA was extracted from PBMCs, the TCR library was made from it. These data also formed part of another study, on T cells in Graves' hyperthyroidism and ophthalmopathy.

The sequencing here drew on peripheral blood mononuclear cells (PBMCs), taken at new diagnosis, from a patient treated with antithyroid drugs. The receptors shown here come from a man aged 35 to 55 with Graves disease.

In its sample, this clonotype was seen many times. This chain links TRBV2 with TRBJ2-5; TRBD1 matches at 9 bases. Germline values: CDR1 SNHLY, CDR2 FYNNEI. V dropped 6 bases and J dropped 5; count of bases not matched to a gene: 10. The length of the CDR3 is 15 residues. Here the CDR3 reads CASSANRDRAETQYF. CDR3 nucleotide sequence: TGTGCCAGCAGCGCCAATAGGGACAGGGCGGAGACCCAGTACTTC. Based on the CDR3 plus reference TRBV2 and TRBJ2-5, the full variable domain is EPEVTQTPSHQVTQMGQEVILRCVPISNHLYFYWYRQILGQKVEFLVSFYNNEISEKSEIFDDQFSVERPDGSNFTLKIRSTKLEDSAMYFCASSANRDRAETQYFGPGTRLLVL.

V and J are TRBV25-1 and TRBJ2-3; D gene unclear. Germline CDR1 MGHDK, CDR2 SYGVNS. V lost 2 bases and J lost 5, with 20 bases in between. The CDR3 runs to 17 residues. CDR3 in amino acids: CASSEKKKPLGLDTQYF. CDR3 nucleotides: TGTGCCAGCAGTGAAAAGAAAAAACCCTTGGGGTTAGATACGCAGTATTTT.

This clonotype was detected many times. V is TRBV5-1 and J is TRBJ2-3; D is ambiguous. Trimming took off 4 bases at V and 2 bases at J, with 8 bases between the two ends. Germline V gene lookup returns CDR1 SGHRS and CDR2 YFSETQ. The CDR3 extends over 13 amino acids. In nucleotides, the CDR3 is TGCGCCAGCAGCGGCCCCGCCACAGATACGCAGTATTTT. The encoded protein is CASSGPATDTQYF. The full variable domain, rest sourced from reference TRBV5-1 and TRBJ2-3, is KAGVTQTPRYLIKTRGQQVTLSCSPISGHRSVSWYQQTPGQGLQFLFEYFSETQRNKGNFPGRFSGRQFSNSRSEMNVSTLELGDSALYLCASSGPATDTQYFGPGTRLTVL.

This clonotype was seen at least ten times. V gene TRBV2 combines with J gene TRBJ2-7, with no clear D. V was cut by 7 bases and J by 7 bases, with 17 bases left in between. The CDR3 has 13 residues. Germline lookup yields CDR1 SNHLY and CDR2 FYNNEI. The CDR3 bases are TGTGCCAGCATTGGGCCGAGACCCAGGGAGCAGTACTTC. Encoded protein: CASIGPRPREQYF.

V usage is TRBV29-1 and J usage is TRBJ1-1; TRBD1 is a possible D gene (6 bases). The V end was cut by 7 bases, the J end by 0 bases, with 12 bases between. This CDR3 is 13 amino acids long. CDR1 and CDR2 from the germline V gene are SQVTM and ANQGSEA. CDR3 sequence reads: CSATGFMNTEAFF. CDR3 DNA: TGCAGCGCAACAGGGTTCATGAACACTGAAGCTTTCTTT.

Concerning this clonotype itself: Given a much more abundant clone one base away, this may be a read error. The final CDR3 position lacks the conserved phenylalanine or tryptophan, pointing to a likely read error. This chain links TRBV11-2 with TRBJ1-1, with a possible D match to TRBD1 (6 bases). Germline-derived CDR1 and CDR2 are SGHAT and FQNNGV. The CDR3 runs to 16 residues. The ends were cut back, 3 bases at V and 7 bases at J, with 21 bases in the middle. This CDR3 is CASSFFAGGAYGEAFL. Here the CDR3 DNA reads TGTGCCAGCAGCTTCTTTGCGGGGGGGGCATACGGTGAAGCTTTCCTT.

This clonotype was recorded many times. The chain links TRBV28 to TRBJ2-3, with a tentative D call TRBD2 (5 bases). CDR3 length equals 16 residues. The V and J ends lost 6 bases and 5 bases respectively, with 21 bases between them. Germline loops: CDR1 MDHEN, CDR2 SYDVKM. Here the CDR3 DNA reads TGTGCCAGCAGCAGTGATCCGGGATGGAGAAAAGATACGCAGTATTTT. Protein product: CASSSDPGWRKDTQYF.

The chain joins TRBV5-4 to TRBJ2-5; either TRBD1 or TRBD2 may fit D (5 bases each). The ends were cut back, 2 bases at V and 5 bases at J, with 10 bases in the middle. CDR3 length: 13 residues. Germline V lookup: CDR1 SGHNT, CDR2 YYREEE (reference sequence). CDR3 protein: CASSFRGVETQYF. Here the CDR3 DNA reads TGTGCCAGCAGCTTTAGGGGAGTGGAGACCCAGTACTTC.

The J gene is TRBJ1-2, the V gene TRBV28; D unclear. Germline CDR1 reads MDHEN; CDR2 reads SYDVKM. This CDR3 contains 13 residues. Deletions cut 4 bases from V and 3 bases from J, with 9 bases between. CDR3 loop: CASSSDWDYGYTF. CDR3 nucleotides: TGTGCCAGCAGTTCCGACTGGGACTATGGCTACACCTTC.

This clonotype was observed a few times. The J gene is TRBJ1-1, the V gene TRBV2, with D possibly being TRBD1 (6 bases). Germline V gene data show CDR1 as SNHLY and CDR2 as FYNNEI. Trimming removed 6 bases at V and 6 bases at J, with 11 bases between. The CDR3 is made up of 12 amino acids. The DNA for the CDR3 is TGTGCCAGCAGGACGGGGGGCGCTGAAGCTTTCTTT. Translating it yields CASRTGGAEAFF.

This clonotype came up many times. The chain combines TRBV10-3 with TRBJ2-5, with TRBD2 matching 11 bases. CDR1 and CDR2 from the germline V gene are ENHRY and SYGVKD. The length of the CDR3 is 15 residues. Trimming took 9 bases from V and 3 from J; bases not matched to a gene: 9. CDR3 nucleotides: TGTGCCATTGGCGGCCCGGGACTAGCGGAAGAGACCCAGTACTTC. Translation: CAIGGPGLAEETQYF.

This clonotype appeared many times. The chain combines TRBV2 with TRBJ1-1; 12 bases line up with TRBD1. Trimming at V came to 5 bases and at J to 4 bases, leaving 5 bases not matched to a gene. From germline, CDR1 is SNHLY and CDR2 FYNNEI. This CDR3 comprises 15 residues. The CDR3 DNA reads as TGTGCCAGCAGTCCACCGGGACAGGGGGCCACTGAAGCTTTCTTT. This codes for CASSPPGQGATEAFF.

This clonotype was observed at least ten times. V usage is TRBV20-1 and J usage is TRBJ2-7; 7 nucleotides match TRBD1. Germline lookup yields CDR1 DFQATT and CDR2 SNEGSKA (reference sequence). This CDR3 comprises 13 residues. The J segment lost 5 bases and the V segment lost 6 bases, leaving 10 bases of the junction unmatched. CDR3 coding DNA: TGCAGTGCCAAACAGGGGATCGAAGACGAGCAGTACTTC. Its protein is CSAKQGIEDEQYF.

A note on this clonotype: A read error may be the cause here, since a much bigger clone is one base away. The chain combines TRBV7-9 with TRBJ2-7, with D possibly matching TRBD1 (5 bases). The CDR3 covers 12 residues. V gave up 8 bases and J gave up 7 bases, with 15 bases separating them. The germline CDR1 and CDR2 sequences are SEHNR and FQNEAQ (reference sequence). For the CDR3, the DNA is TGTGCCAGCGGGGCCGGGTCATTGGAGCAGTACTTC. Encoded protein: CASGAGSLEQYF.

This clonotype has at least ten counts. The chain joins TRBV6-1 to TRBJ1-5; 9 bases agree with TRBD1. The CDR3 is 14 residues long. The junction had 6 bases not matched to a gene; V was cut back by 5 bases and J by 7 bases. CDR1 and CDR2 (germline): MNHNS, SASEGT. In DNA form, the CDR3 reads TGTGCCAGCAGTCAAACAGGGGGCCGGCAGCCCCAGCATTTT. Translation gives CASSQTGGRQPQHF.

In this sample, this clonotype turned up many times. The gene calls are TRBV27 and TRBJ1-2; TRBD1 aligns across 8 bases. The CDR3 is 14 amino acids. Losses at the gene ends were 6 bases for V and 5 bases for J; bases not matched to a gene: 8. CDR1 is MNHEY, CDR2 SMNVEV, per germline (reference sequence). For the CDR3, the DNA is TGTGCCAGCAGCAGGGACAGGTCAACTTATGGCTACACCTTC. Its translation is CASSRDRSTYGYTF.

This clonotype came up many times. The chain carries TRBV30 and TRBJ2-3, with D perhaps being TRBD1 or TRBD2 (5 bases each). Trimming removed 5 bases from V and 0 bases from J, with 12 bases in between. The germline V gene encodes CDR1 GTSNPN and CDR2 SVGIG (reference sequence). The CDR3 has 14 amino acids. The CDR3 region is CAWWRAGSTDTQYF. The CDR3 coding sequence is TGTGCCTGGTGGCGGGCAGGGAGCACAGATACGCAGTATTTT.

This clonotype was detected ten times or more. This rearrangement joins TRBV20-1 to TRBJ2-7; D may be TRBD1 or TRBD2 (5 bases each). The CDR3 runs 14 residues. Germline V gene sequence: CDR1 DFQATT, CDR2 SNEGSKA (reference sequence). V lost 3 bases and J 4 bases, leaving 16 bases between the germline ends. The CDR3 spells CSASPGPPIYEQYF. CDR3 DNA: TGCAGTGCTAGTCCGGGACCACCGATTTACGAGCAGTACTTC.

The J gene is TRBJ2-5, the V gene TRBV5-1; D not resolved. This CDR3 is built from 13 residues. V lost 2 bases, J lost 2 bases, and 7 bases lay in between. Germline V gene data show CDR1 as SGHRS and CDR2 as YFSETQ. The CDR3 coding sequence is TGCGCCAGCAGCTTTAATCCTCAAGAGACCCAGTACTTC. It translates to CASSFNPQETQYF. Together with reference TRBV5-1 and TRBJ2-5, the CDR3 gives the full variable domain: KAGVTQTPRYLIKTRGQQVTLSCSPISGHRSVSWYQQTPGQGLQFLFEYFSETQRNKGNFPGRFSGRQFSNSRSEMNVSTLELGDSALYLCASSFNPQETQYFGPGTRLLVL.

This clonotype appeared many times. This chain uses TRBV18 with TRBJ1-5; D gene ambiguous. Trimming left V 6 bases short and J 0 bases short, with 9 bases between. The CDR3 extends over 14 amino acids. The germline V gene encodes CDR1 KGHSH and CDR2 LQKENI. The CDR3 nucleotides read TGTGCCAGCTCGGGTCAAAATAGCAATCAGCCCCAGCATTTT. Its protein is CASSGQNSNQPQHF.

In this sample, this clonotype turned up many times. The chain recombines TRBV7-6 with TRBJ2-5; D gene unclear. Per germline, CDR1 SGHVS and CDR2 FNYEAQ. The CDR3 spans 14 residues. The V gene lost 4 bases and the J gene lost 2 bases, with 11 bases spanning the gap. For the CDR3, the DNA is TGTGCCAGCAGCTCCTTTGAGACTCAAGAGACCCAGTACTTC. The encoded protein is CASSSFETQETQYF.

This clonotype came up many times. The V gene is TRBV11-2, the J gene TRBJ2-1; no definite D call. Germline V gene sequence: CDR1 SGHAT, CDR2 FQNNGV. This CDR3 has 14 residues. The ends were cut back, 1 base at V and 6 bases at J, with 10 bases in the middle. CDR3 residues: CASSLVGSRNEQFF. The CDR3 bases are TGTGCCAGCAGCTTAGTCGGCTCCCGCAATGAGCAGTTCTTC.

This clonotype was counted many times. This rearrangement joins TRBV2 to TRBJ2-1; the D gene is possibly TRBD2 (6 bases). V shed 6 bases and J shed 10 bases, with 19 bases lying between them. The CDR3 runs 14 residues. Germline values: CDR1 SNHLY, CDR2 FYNNEI. The CDR3 sequence: CASSAGTGGGEQFF. The CDR3 bases are TGTGCCAGCAGCGCCGGGACCGGGGGAGGAGAGCAGTTCTTC.

This clonotype was found many times. This sequence joins TRBV28 and TRBJ2-3; 12 bases match TRBD2. Trimming cost V 10 bases and J 4 bases; bases outside gene matches: 18. The CDR3 covers 18 residues. Germline CDR1 reads MDHEN; CDR2 reads SYDVKM. The DNA of the CDR3 is TGTGCCACCGCGAAACAACCAACTAGCGGGGGGAGGGCAGATACGCAGTATTTT. This translates into CATAKQPTSGGRADTQYF.

Details on this clonotype: An end of the junction does not agree with germline; a read error may underlie this. DNA of the CDR3: TGTGCCAGCAGTCCGGACATAGTTAGCGGCTGCACCTTC. Its translation: CASSPDIVSGCTF. The J gene is TRBJ1-2, the V gene TRBV5-5; tentatively, D is TRBD1 (5 bases). Germline assignment: CDR1 SGHKS and CDR2 YYEKEE (reference sequence). The CDR3 is 13 amino acids.

This clonotype was picked up a small number of times. The chain joins TRBV14 to TRBJ2-1; 7 bases are a match to TRBD1. V gave up 0 bases and J gave up 4 bases; unmatched junction bases: 9. CDR3 length: 17 amino acids. CDR1 and CDR2 from the germline V gene are SGHDN and FVKESK. The CDR3 nucleotides read TGTGCCAGCAGCCAAGAGAGTCGGGACAGACCTTACAATGAGCAGTTCTTC. This codes for CASSQESRDRPYNEQFF.

A few counts support this clonotype. The V and J genes are TRBV9 and TRBJ2-1; the D is unclear. Trimming left V 0 bases short and J 0 bases short, with 4 bases between. The CDR3 covers 14 residues. Germline-derived CDR1 and CDR2 are SGDLS and YYNGEE. The CDR3 DNA is TGTGCCAGCAGCGTAGGAGACTCCTACAATGAGCAGTTCTTC. As protein: CASSVGDSYNEQFF.

This clonotype was seen ten or more times. The CDR3 DNA reads TGTGCCAGCAGTGCCACGAGGGGAAGGGATTCACCCCTCCACTTT. This sequence encodes CASSATRGRDSPLHF. The V gene is TRBV6-1, the J gene TRBJ1-6; D may be TRBD1 (5 bases). Trimming took 4 bases from V and 8 from J, leaving 15 bases between them. There are 15 residues in the CDR3. CDR1 MNHNS and CDR2 SASEGT come from the germline V gene.

This clonotype was observed many times. The chain uses TRBV5-1 and TRBJ2-3; D remains unclear. This CDR3 is built from 14 residues. The germline V gene has CDR1 SGHRS and CDR2 YFSETQ. V lost 1 base and J 4 bases, leaving 10 bases between the germline ends. CDR3 sequence: CASSLNLQADTQYF. The CDR3 nucleotides read TGCGCCAGCAGCTTGAATCTGCAGGCAGATACGCAGTATTTT.

This clonotype was detected many times. CDR3 protein: CASSPPGYSNQPQHF. The CDR3 bases are TGTGCCAGCAGCCCCCCGGGGTATAGCAATCAGCCCCAGCATTTT. The chain links TRBV2 to TRBJ1-5; D unresolved. The CDR3 covers 15 residues. Deletions cut 6 bases from V and 0 bases from J, with 12 bases between. Germline V gives CDR1 SNHLY, CDR2 FYNNEI.